This paragraph reports one T cell receptor (beta chain). V lost 5 bases, J lost 4 bases, and 13 bases stayed unmatched. Germline V CDR1 and CDR2: MNHEY, SVGEGT. This CDR3 has 17 amino acids. Repertoires were generated with immunoSEQ multiplex PCR, while TCRdb's copy carries only in-frame clones and drops some. Of around 150,000 clones listed, around nine tenths are singletons. This sample was included in a study of blood T cell repertoires in COVID-19. Across the whole study: PBMCs, B-cell-depleted T cells, or T cells provided the cDNA or gDNA that made up the material.

The specimen sequenced was peripheral blood. The sequence came from a man aged 50 to 60 with active or convalescent COVID-19. The V call is TRBV6-2 or TRBV6-3, the J call TRBJ1-5; 8 bases are shared with TRBD1. The CDR3: CASSRGNRGALNQPQHF. The CDR3 nucleotides are TGTGCCAGCAGTCGGGGGAACAGGGGGGCATTAAATCAGCCCCAGCATTTT.